This T cell receptor beta chain was recovered during a study of regulatory T cells in long-lasting Graves disease. The study, taken as a whole, reports: Having few samples may have compromised the accuracy. Sharing of public clonotypes was greater in persistent patients (approximately 2,700) than in new patients (roughly 970).

This clonotype was seen at least ten times. No antigen is known for it. CDR3-region Arm-PCR and iRepertoire HTBI primers produced the TCR beta libraries. In TCRdb, the multiplex PCR reads were re-called with MiXCR into one record per CDR3 protein. The sample yields about 560,000 distinct CDR3 sequences, about 16% seen once. The time point here: newly diagnosed GD, antithyroid drugs for less than 3 months. PBMC-derived RNA was used for the TCR library. V lost 6 bases to trimming and J lost 5 bases; unmatched junction nucleotides: 13. CDR1 and CDR2 (germline): SGHAT, FQNNGV. The CDR3 totals 15 residues. The data also belong to a second study, concerning T cells in Graves' hyperthyroidism and ophthalmopathy. According to that study: Most thyroid clonotypes expanded above 0.001 were also detected in blood.

The sequence was obtained from a man aged 18 to 30 with Graves disease. Sequenced here: peripheral blood mononuclear cells (PBMCs), sampled at new diagnosis, from a patient treated with antithyroid drugs. This chain joins TRBV11-2 and TRBJ2-7, with 7 bases lining up with TRBD2. The CDR3 here is CASSSQGGPQNEQYF. The CDR3 DNA is TGTGCCAGCAGTTCCCAGGGAGGGCCTCAGAACGAGCAGTACTTC. Variable domain in full (rest from reference TRBV11-2 and TRBJ2-7): EAGVAQSPRYKIIEKRQSVAFWCNPISGHATLYWYQQILGQGPKLLIQFQNNGVVDDSQLPKDRFSAERLKGVDSTLKIQPAKLEDSAVYLCASSSQGGPQNEQYFGPGTRLTVT.